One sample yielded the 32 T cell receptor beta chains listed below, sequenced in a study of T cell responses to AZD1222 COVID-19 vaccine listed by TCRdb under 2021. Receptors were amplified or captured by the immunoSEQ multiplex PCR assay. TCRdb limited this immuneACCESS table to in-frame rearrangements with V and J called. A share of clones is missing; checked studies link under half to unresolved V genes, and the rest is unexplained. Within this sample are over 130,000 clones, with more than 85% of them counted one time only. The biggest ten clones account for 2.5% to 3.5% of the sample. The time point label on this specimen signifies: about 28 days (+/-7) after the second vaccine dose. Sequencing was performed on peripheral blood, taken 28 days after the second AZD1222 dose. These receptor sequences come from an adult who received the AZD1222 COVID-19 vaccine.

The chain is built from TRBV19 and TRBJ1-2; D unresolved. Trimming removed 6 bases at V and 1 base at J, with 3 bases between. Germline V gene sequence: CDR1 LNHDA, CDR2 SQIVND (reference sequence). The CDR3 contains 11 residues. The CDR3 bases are TGTGCCAGTAGGATTAACTATGGCTACACCTTC. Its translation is CASRINYGYTF.

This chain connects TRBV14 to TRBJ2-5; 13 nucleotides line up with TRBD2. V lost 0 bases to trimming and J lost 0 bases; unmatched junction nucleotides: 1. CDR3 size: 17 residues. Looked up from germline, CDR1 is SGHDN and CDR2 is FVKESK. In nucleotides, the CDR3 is TGTGCCAGCAGCCAAGATGGACTAGCGGGAGACCAAGAGACCCAGTACTTC. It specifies CASSQDGLAGDQETQYF. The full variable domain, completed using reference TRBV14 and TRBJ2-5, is EAGVTQFPSHSVIEKGQTVTLRCDPISGHDNLYWYRRVMGKEIKFLLHFVKESKQDESGMPNNRFLAERTGGTYSTLKVQPAELEDSGVYFCASSQDGLAGDQETQYFGPGTRLLVL.

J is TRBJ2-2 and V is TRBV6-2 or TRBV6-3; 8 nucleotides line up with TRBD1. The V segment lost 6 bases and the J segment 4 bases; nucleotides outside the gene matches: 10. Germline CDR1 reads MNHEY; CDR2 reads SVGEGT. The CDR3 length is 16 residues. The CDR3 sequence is CASRYRLQGATGELFF. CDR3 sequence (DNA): TGTGCCAGCAGGTACAGATTGCAGGGGGCCACCGGGGAGCTGTTTTTT.

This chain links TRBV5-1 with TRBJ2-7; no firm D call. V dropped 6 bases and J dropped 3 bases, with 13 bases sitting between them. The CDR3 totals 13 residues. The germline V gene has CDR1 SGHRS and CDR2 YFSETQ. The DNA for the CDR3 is TGCGCCAGCACCGCGTCGGAGAACTACGAGCAGTACTTC. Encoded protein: CASTASENYEQYF.

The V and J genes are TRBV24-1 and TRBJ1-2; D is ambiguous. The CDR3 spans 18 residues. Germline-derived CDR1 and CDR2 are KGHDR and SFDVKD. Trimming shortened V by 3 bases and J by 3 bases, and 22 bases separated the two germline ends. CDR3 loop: CATSDLLGTWERDYGYTF. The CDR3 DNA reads TGTGCCACCAGTGATCTACTAGGCACATGGGAGAGGGACTATGGCTACACCTTC.

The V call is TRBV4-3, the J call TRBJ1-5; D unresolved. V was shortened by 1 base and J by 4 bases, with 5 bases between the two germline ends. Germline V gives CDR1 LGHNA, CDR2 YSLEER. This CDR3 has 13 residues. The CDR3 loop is CASSQGENQPQHF. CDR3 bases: TGCGCCAGCAGCCAAGGGGAGAATCAGCCCCAGCATTTT.

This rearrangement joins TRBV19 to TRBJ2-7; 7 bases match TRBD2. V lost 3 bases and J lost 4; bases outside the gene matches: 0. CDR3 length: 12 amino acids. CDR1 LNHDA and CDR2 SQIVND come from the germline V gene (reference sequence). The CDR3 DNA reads TGTGCCAGTAGTATCGGGGGGTACGAGCAGTACTTC. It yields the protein CASSIGGYEQYF.

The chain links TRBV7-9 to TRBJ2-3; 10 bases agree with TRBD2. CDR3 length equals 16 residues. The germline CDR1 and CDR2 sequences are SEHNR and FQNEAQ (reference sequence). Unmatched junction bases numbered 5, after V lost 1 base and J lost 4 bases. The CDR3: CASSLGTSGIADTQYF. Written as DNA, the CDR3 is TGTGCCAGCAGCTTAGGAACTAGCGGGATAGCAGATACGCAGTATTTT. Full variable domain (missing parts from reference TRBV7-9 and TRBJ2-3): DTGVSQNPRHKITKRGQNVTFRCDPISEHNRLYWYRQTLGQGPEFLTYFQNEAQLEKSRLLSDRFSAERPKGSFSTLEIQRTEQGDSAMYLCASSLGTSGIADTQYFGPGTRLTVL.

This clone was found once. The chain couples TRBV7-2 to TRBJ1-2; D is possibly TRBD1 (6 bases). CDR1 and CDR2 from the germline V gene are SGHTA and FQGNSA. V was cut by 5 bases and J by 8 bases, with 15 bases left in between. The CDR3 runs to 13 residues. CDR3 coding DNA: TGTGCCAGCAGCACAGACAGGCGACGCGGCTACACCTTC. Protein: CASSTDRRRGYTF. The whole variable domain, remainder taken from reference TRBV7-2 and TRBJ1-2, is GAGVSQSPSNKVTEKGKDVELRCDPISGHTALYWYRQSLGQGLEFLIYFQGNSAPDKSGLPSDRFSAERTGGSVSTLTIQRTQQEDSAVYLCASSTDRRRGYTFGSGTRLTVV.

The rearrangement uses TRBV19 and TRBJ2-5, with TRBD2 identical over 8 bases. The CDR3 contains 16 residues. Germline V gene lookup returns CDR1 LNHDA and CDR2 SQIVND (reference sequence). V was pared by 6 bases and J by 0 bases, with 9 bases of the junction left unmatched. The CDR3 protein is CASSPNGGGNQETQYF. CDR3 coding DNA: TGTGCCAGTAGCCCTAACGGGGGGGGAAACCAAGAGACCCAGTACTTC.

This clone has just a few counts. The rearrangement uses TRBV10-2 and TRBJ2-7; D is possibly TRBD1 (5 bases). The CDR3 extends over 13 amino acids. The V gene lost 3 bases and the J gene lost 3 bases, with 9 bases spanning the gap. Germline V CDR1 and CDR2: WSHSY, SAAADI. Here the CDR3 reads CASSEQEYYEQYF. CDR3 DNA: TGCGCCAGCAGTGAACAGGAGTACTACGAGCAGTACTTC.

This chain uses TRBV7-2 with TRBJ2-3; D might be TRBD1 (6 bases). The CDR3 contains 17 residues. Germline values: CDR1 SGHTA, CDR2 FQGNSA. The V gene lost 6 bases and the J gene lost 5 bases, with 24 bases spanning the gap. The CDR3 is CASRNFRGHSPGDTQYF. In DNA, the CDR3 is TGTGCCAGCAGGAACTTTAGGGGACACTCGCCGGGAGATACGCAGTATTTT.

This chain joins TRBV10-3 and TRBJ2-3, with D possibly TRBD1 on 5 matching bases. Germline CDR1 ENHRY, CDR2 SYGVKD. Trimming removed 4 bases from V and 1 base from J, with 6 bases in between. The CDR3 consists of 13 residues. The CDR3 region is CAISGGGTDTQYF. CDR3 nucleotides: TGTGCCATCAGTGGGGGCGGCACAGATACGCAGTATTTT.

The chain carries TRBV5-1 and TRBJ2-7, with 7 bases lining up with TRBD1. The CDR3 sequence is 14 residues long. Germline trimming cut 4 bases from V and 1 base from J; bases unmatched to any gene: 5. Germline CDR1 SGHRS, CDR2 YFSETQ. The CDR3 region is CASSRQGGSYEQYF. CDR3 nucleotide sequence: TGCGCCAGCAGCAGACAGGGTGGTTCCTACGAGCAGTACTTC.

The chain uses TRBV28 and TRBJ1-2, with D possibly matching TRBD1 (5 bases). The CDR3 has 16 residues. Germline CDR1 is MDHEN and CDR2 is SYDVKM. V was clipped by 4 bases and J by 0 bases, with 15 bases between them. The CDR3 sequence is CASSSRDGVPNYGYTF. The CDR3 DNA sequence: TGTGCCAGCAGTTCCCGGGACGGGGTACCTAACTATGGCTACACCTTC.

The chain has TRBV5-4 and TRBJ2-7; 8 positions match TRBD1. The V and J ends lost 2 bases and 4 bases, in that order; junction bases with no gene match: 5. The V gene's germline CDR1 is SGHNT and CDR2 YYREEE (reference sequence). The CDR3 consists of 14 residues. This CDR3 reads CASSLAGGGYEQYF. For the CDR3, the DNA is TGTGCCAGCAGCTTAGCAGGGGGCGGTTACGAGCAGTACTTC.

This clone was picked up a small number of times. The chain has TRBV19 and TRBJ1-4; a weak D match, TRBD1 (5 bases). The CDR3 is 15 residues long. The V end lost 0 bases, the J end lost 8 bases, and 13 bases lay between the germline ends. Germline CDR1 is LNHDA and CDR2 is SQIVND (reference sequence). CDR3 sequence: CASSIEGPWGEKLFF. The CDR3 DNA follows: TGTGCCAGTAGTATAGAGGGACCTTGGGGCGAAAAACTGTTTTTT. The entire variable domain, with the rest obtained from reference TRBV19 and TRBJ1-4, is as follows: DGGITQSPKYLFRKEGQNVTLSCEQNLNHDAMYWYRQDPGQGLRLIYYSQIVNDFQKGDIAEGYSVSREKKESFPLTVTSAQKNPTAFYLCASSIEGPWGEKLFFGSGTQLSVL.

CDR3 in DNA: TGTGCCACCAGTGATTTCTCACAGGGTGGCACAGATACGCAGTATTTT. Amino acid sequence: CATSDFSQGGTDTQYF. The chain links TRBV24-1 to TRBJ2-3, with D possibly being TRBD1 (6 bases). The CDR3 length is 16 residues. Germline V lookup: CDR1 KGHDR, CDR2 SFDVKD. Trimming pared 1 base from V and 1 base from J, leaving 11 bases between.

CDR3 residues: CASSQDGTGAGELFF. DNA for the CDR3: TGTGCCAGCAGCCAAGATGGGACGGGAGCCGGGGAGCTGTTTTTT. This chain links TRBV4-2 with TRBJ2-2, with D perhaps matching TRBD2 (6 bases). Germline V CDR1 and CDR2: LGHNA, YNFKEQ. With 0 bases removed from V and 6 bases from J, the gap between germline ends came to 11 bases. The CDR3 runs 15 residues.

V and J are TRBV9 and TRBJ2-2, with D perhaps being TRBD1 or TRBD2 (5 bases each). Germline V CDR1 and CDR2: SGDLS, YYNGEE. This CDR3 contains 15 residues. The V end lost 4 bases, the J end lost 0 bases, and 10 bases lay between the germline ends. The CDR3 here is CASSPGTANTGELFF. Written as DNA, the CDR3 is TGTGCCAGCAGCCCCGGGACCGCGAACACCGGGGAGCTGTTTTTT.

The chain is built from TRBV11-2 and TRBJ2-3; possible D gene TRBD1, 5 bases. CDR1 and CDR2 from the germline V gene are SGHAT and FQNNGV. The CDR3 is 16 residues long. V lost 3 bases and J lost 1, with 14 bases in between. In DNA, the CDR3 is TGTGCCAGCAGCTTTAATAGGGGTGGAGGCACAGATACGCAGTATTTT. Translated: CASSFNRGGGTDTQYF.

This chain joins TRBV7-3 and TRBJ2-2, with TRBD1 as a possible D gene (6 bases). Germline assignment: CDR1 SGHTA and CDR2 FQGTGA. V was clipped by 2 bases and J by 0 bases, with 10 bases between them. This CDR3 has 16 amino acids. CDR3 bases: TGTGCCAGCAGCTTACTCAGGGGTCCGAACACCGGGGAGCTGTTTTTT. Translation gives CASSLLRGPNTGELFF.

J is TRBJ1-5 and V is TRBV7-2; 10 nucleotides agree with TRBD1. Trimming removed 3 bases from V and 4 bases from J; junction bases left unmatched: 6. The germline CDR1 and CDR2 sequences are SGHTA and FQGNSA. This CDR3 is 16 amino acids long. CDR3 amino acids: CASSFIGTGANQPQHF. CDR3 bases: TGTGCCAGCAGCTTCATCGGGACAGGGGCAAATCAGCCCCAGCATTTT.

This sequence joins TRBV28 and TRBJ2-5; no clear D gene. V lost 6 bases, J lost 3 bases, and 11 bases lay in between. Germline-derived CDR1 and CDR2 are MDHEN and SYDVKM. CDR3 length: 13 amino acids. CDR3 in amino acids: CASRDLTKETQYF. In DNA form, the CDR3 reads TGTGCCAGCAGAGACCTAACCAAAGAGACCCAGTACTTC. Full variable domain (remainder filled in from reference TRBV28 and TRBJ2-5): DVKVTQSSRYLVKRTGEKVFLECVQDMDHENMFWYRQDPGLGLRLIYFSYDVKMKEKGDIPEGYSVSREKKERFSLILESASTNQTSMYLCASRDLTKETQYFGPGTRLLVL.

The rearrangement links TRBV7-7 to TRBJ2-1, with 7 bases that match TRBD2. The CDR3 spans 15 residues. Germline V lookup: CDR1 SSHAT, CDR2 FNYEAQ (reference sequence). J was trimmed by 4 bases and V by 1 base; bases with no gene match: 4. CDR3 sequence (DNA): TGTGCCAGCAGCTTAGAACTAGCGAAGTACAATGAGCAGTTCTTC. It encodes CASSLELAKYNEQFF.

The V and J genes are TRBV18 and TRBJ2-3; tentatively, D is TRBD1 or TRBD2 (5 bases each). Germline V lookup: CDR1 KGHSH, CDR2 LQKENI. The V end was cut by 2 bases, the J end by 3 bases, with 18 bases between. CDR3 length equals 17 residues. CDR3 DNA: TGTGCCAGCTCACCAAACGACCCGTGGGACGGGACAGATACGCAGTATTTT. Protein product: CASSPNDPWDGTDTQYF.

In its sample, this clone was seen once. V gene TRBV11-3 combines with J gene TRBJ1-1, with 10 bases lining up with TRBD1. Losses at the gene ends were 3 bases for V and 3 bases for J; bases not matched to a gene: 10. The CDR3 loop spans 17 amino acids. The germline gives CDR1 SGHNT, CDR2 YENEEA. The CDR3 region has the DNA TGTGCCAGCAGCTTTAATTACGGGACAGGGGAGTACACTGAAGCTTTCTTT. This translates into CASSFNYGTGEYTEAFF.

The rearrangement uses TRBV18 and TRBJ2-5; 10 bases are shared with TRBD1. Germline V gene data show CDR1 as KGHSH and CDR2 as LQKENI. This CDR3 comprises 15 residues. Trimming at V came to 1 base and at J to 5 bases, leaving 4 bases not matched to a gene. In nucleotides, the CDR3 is TGTGCCAGCTCACCACTACAGGGACAGGGGGAGACCCAGTACTTC. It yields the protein CASSPLQGQGETQYF.

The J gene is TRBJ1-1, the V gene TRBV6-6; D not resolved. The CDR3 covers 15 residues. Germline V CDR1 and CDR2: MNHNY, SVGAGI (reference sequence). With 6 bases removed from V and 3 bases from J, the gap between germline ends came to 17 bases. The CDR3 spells CASSPVSIGHTEAFF. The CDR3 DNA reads TGTGCCAGCAGCCCGGTATCGATTGGGCACACTGAAGCTTTCTTT.

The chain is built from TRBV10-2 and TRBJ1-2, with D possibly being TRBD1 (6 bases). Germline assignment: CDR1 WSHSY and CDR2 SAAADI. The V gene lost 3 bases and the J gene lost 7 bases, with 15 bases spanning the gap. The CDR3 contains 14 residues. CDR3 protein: CASSDLNEGGGYTF. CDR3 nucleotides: TGCGCCAGCAGTGACCTGAATGAGGGGGGTGGCTACACCTTC.

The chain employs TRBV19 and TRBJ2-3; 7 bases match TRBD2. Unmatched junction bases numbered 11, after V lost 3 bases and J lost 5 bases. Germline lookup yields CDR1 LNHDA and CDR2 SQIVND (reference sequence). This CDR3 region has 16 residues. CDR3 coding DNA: TGTGCCAGTAGTATCATGGCGGGGGAGTCGGAAGATACGCAGTATTTT. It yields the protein CASSIMAGESEDTQYF.

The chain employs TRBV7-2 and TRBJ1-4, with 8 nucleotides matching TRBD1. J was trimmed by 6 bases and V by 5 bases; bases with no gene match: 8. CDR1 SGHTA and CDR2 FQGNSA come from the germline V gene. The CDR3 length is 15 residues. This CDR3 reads CASSLLGQGHEKLFF. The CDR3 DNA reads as TGTGCCAGCAGCCTGCTCGGACAGGGTCATGAAAAACTGTTTTTT.